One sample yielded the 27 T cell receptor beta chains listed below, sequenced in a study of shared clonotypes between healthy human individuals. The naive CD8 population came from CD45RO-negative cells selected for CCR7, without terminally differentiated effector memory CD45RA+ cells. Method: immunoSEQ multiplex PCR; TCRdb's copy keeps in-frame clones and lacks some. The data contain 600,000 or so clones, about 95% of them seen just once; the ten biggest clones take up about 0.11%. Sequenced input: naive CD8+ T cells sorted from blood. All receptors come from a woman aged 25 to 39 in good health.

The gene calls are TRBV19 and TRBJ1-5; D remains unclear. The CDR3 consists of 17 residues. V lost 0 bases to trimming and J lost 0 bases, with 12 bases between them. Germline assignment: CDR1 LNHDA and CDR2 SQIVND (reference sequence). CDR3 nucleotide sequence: TGTGCCAGTAGTATAGACAAGGGAGTTTATAGCAATCAGCCCCAGCATTTT. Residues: CASSIDKGVYSNQPQHF. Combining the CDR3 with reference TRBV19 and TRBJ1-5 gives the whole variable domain DGGITQSPKYLFRKEGQNVTLSCEQNLNHDAMYWYRQDPGQGLRLIYYSQIVNDFQKGDIAEGYSVSREKKESFPLTVTSAQKNPTAFYLCASSIDKGVYSNQPQHFGDGTRLSIL.

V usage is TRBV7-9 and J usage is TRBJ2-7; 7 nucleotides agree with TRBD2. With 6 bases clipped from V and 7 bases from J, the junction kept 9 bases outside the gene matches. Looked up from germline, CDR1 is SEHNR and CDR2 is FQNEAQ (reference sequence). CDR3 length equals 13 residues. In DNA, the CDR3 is TGTGCCAGCAGGTCACTAGCCGGGGGGGAGCAGTACTTC. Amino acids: CASRSLAGGEQYF.

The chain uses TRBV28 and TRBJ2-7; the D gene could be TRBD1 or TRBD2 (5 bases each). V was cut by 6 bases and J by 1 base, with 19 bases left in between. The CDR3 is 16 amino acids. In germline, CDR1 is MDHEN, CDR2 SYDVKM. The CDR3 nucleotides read TGTGCCAGCAGCAAAATTGGTAGGGACGGTTCCTACGAGCAGTACTTC. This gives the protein CASSKIGRDGSYEQYF.

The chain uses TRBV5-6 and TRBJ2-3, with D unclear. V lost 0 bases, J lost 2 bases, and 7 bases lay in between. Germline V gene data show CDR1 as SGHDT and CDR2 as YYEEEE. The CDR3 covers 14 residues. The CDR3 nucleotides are TGTGCCAGCAGCTTGGAATCTCCCACAGATACGCAGTATTTT. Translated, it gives CASSLESPTDTQYF. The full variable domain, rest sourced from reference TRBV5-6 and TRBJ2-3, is DAGVTQSPTHLIKTRGQQVTLRCSPKSGHDTVSWYQQALGQGPQFIFQYYEEEERQRGNFPDRFSGHQFPNYSSELNVNALLLGDSALYLCASSLESPTDTQYFGPGTRLTVL.

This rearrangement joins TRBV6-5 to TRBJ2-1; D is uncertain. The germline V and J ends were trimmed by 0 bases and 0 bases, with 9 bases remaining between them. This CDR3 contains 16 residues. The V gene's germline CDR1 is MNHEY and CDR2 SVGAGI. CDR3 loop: CASSYSGRSSYNEQFF. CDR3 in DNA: TGTGCCAGCAGTTACTCGGGCAGAAGCTCCTACAATGAGCAGTTCTTC.

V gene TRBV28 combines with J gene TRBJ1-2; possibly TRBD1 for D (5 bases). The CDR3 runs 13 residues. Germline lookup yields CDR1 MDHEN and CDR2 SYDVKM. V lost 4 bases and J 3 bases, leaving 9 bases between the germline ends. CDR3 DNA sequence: TGTGCCAGCAGTTCCACGGGGGACTATGGCTACACCTTC. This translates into CASSSTGDYGYTF.

This chain's CDR3 is CASSLKRLVGNTIYF. The CDR3, as DNA: TGCGCCAGCAGCTTGAAGAGGCTGGTCGGAAACACCATATATTTT. The V gene is TRBV5-1, the J gene TRBJ1-3; D is undetermined. Germline V gene lookup returns CDR1 SGHRS and CDR2 YFSETQ. This CDR3 has 15 amino acids. V was cut by 1 base and J by 4 bases, with 12 bases left in between.

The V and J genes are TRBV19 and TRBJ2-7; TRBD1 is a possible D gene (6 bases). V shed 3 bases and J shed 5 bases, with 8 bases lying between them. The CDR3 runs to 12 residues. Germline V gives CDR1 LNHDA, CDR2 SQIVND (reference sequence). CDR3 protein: CASSIQGNEQYF. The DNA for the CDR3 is TGTGCCAGTAGTATCCAGGGGAACGAGCAGTACTTC.

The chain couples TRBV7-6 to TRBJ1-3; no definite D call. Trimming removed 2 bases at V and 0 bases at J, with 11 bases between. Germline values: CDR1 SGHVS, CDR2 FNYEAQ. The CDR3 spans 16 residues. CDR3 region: CASSLNGFNSGNTIYF. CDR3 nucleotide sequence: TGTGCCAGCAGCTTAAATGGTTTTAACTCTGGAAACACCATATATTTT.

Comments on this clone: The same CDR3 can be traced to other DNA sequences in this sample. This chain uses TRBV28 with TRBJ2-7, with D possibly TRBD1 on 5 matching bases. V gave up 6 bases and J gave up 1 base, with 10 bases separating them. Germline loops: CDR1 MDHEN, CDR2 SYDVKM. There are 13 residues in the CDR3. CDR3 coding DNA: TGTGCCAGCAGCTTTGACAGTTCCTACGAGCAGTACTTC. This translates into CASSFDSSYEQYF.

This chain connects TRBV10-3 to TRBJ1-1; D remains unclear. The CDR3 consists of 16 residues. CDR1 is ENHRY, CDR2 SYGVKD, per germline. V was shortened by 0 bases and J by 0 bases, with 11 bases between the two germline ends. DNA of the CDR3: TGTGCCATCAGTGAGTCATCTAGGACGGTGAACACTGAAGCTTTCTTT. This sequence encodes CAISESSRTVNTEAFF.

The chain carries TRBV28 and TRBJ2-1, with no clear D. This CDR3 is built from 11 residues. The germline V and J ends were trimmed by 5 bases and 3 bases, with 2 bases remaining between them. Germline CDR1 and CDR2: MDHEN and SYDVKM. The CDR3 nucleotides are TGTGCCAGCAGTAACTACAATGAGCAGTTCTTC. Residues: CASSNYNEQFF.

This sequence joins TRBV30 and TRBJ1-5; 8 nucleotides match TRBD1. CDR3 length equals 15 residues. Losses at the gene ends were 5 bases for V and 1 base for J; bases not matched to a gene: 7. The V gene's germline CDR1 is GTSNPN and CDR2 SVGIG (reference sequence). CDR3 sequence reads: CAWAGGDLSNQPQHF. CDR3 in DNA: TGTGCCTGGGCAGGGGGCGACCTGAGCAATCAGCCCCAGCATTTT.

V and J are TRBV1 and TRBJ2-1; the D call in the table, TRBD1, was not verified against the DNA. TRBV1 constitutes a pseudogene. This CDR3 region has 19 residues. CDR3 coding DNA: TGCACCAGCAGCCAAGATTGCCAGGGGGTGTCGAGCTCCTACAATGAGCAGTTCTTC. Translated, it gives CTSSQDCQGVSSSYNEQFF.

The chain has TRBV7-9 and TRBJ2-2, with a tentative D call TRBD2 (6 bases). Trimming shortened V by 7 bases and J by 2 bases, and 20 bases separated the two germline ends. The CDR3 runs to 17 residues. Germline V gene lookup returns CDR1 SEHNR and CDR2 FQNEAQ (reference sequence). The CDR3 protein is CASNPGGAGFNTGELFF. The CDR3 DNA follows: TGTGCCAGCAACCCCGGAGGGGCCGGGTTCAACACCGGGGAGCTGTTTTTT.

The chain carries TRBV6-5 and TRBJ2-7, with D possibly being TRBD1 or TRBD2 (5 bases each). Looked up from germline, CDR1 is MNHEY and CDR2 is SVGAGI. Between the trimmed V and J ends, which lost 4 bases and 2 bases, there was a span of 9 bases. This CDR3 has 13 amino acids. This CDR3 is CASSSGSTYEQYF. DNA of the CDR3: TGTGCCAGCAGTTCAGGGAGTACCTACGAGCAGTACTTC.

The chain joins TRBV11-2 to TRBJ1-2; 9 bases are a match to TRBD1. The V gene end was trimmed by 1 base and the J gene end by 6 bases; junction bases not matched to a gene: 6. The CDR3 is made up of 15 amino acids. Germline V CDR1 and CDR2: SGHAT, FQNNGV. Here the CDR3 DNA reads TGTGCCAGCAGCTTAGGGACAGGGGATCATGATGGCTACACCTTC. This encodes CASSLGTGDHDGYTF.

This CDR3 is CASQDRNYNEQFF. DNA of the CDR3: TGTGCCAGCCAGGACAGGAACTACAATGAGCAGTTCTTC. This sequence joins TRBV27 and TRBJ2-1; 7 bases match TRBD1. The V and J ends lost 8 bases and 3 bases, in that order; junction bases with no gene match: 4. This CDR3 spans 13 amino acids. Germline CDR1 is MNHEY and CDR2 is SMNVEV (reference sequence).

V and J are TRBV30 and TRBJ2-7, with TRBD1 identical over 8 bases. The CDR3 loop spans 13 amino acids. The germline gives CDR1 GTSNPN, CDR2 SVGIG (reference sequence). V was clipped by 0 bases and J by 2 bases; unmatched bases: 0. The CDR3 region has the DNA TGTGCCTGGAGTGTACAGGGGGCCTACGAGCAGTACTTC. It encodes CAWSVQGAYEQYF. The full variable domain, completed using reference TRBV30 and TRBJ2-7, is SQTIHQWPATLVQPVGSPLSLECTVEGTSNPNLYWYRQAAGRGLQLLFYSVGIGQISSEVPQNLSASRPQDRQFILSSKKLLLSDSGFYLCAWSVQGAYEQYFGPGTRLTVT.

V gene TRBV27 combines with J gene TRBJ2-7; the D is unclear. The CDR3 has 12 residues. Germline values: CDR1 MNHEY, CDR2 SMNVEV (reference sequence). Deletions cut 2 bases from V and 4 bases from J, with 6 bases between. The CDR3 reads CASSLIGYEQYF. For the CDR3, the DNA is TGTGCCAGCAGTTTAATAGGGTACGAGCAGTACTTC.

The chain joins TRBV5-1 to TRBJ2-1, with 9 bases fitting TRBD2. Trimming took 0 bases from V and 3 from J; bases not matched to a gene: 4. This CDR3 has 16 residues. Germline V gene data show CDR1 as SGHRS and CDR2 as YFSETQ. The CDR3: CASSLDGSGSYNEQFF. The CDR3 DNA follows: TGCGCCAGCAGCTTGGATGGTAGCGGGAGCTACAATGAGCAGTTCTTC.

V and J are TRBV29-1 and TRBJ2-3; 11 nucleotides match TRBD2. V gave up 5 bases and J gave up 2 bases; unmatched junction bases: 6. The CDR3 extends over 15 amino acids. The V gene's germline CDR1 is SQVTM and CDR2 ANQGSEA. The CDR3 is CSVTGLAGSTDTQYF. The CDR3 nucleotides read TGCAGCGTTACTGGACTAGCGGGTTCCACAGATACGCAGTATTTT.

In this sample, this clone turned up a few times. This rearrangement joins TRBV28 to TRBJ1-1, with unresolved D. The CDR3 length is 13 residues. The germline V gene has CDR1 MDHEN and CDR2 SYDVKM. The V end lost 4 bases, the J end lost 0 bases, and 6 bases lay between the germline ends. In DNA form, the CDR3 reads TGTGCCAGCAGTTATGCAATGAACACTGAAGCTTTCTTT. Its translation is CASSYAMNTEAFF.

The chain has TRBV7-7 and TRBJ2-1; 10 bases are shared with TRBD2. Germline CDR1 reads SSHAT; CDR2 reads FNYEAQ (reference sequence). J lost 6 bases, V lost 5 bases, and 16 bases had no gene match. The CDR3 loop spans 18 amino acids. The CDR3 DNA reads TGTGCCAGCAGCCCTAGCCCCCTCCTAGCGGGGGCTGGCAATGAGCAGTTCTTC. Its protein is CASSPSPLLAGAGNEQFF. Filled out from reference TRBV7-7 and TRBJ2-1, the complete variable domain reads GAGVSQSPRYKVTKRGQDVTLRCDPISSHATLYWYQQALGQGPEFLTYFNYEAQPDKSGLPSDRFSAERPEGSISTLTIQRTEQRDSAMYRCASSPSPLLAGAGNEQFFGPGTRLTVL.

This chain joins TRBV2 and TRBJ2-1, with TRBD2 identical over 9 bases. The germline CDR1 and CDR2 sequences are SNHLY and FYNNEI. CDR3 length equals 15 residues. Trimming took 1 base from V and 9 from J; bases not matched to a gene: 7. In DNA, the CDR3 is TGTGCCAGCAGTGAAGGGACTAGCGAGGGCACTGAGCAGTTCTTC. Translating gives CASSEGTSEGTEQFF.

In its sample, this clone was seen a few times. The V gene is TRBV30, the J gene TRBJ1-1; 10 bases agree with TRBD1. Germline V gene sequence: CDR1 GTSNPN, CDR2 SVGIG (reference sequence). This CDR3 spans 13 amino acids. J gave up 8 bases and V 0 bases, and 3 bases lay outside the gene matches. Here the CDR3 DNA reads TGTGCCTGGAGTGTAGGGACAGGGGACGAAGCTTTCTTT. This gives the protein CAWSVGTGDEAFF.

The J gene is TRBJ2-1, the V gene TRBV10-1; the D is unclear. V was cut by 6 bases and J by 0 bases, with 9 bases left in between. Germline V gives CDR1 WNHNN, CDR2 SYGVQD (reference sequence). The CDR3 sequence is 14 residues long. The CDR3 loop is CASRALSSYNEQFF. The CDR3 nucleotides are TGCGCCAGCAGAGCCCTTAGCTCCTACAATGAGCAGTTCTTC.